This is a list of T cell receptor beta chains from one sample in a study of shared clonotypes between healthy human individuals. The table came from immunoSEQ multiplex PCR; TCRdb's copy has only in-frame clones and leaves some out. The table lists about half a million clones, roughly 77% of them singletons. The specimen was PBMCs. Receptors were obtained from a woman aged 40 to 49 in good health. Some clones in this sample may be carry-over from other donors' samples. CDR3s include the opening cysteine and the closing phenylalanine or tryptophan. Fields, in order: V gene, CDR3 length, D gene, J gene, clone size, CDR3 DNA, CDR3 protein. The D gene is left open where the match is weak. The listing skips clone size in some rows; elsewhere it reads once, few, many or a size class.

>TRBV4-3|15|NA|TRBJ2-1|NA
TGCGCCAGCAGCCAAGCCTTCAGGCAGGGCAATGAGCAGTTCTTC
CASSQAFRQGNEQFF
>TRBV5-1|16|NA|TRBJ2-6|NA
TGCGCCAGCAGCCAGTTCGGGACCTCTGGGGCCAACGTCCTGACTTTC
CASSQFGTSGANVLTF
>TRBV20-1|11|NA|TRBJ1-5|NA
TGCAGTGCTGGTAGCAATCAGCCCCAGCATTTT
CSAGSNQPQHF
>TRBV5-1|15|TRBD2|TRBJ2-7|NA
TGCGCCAGCAGTTCTAGCGGGTCTTTTACCTACGAGCAGTACTTC
CASSSSGSFTYEQYF
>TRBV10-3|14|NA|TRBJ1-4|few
TGTGCCATCAGTGAGCATCATATAGAGGGACAACTGTTTTTT
CAISEHHIEGQLFF
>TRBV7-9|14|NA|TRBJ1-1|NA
TGTGCCAGCAGCTTTAGTGGACAGTCCCCTGAAGCTTTCTTT
CASSFSGQSPEAFF
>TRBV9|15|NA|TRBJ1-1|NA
TGTGCCAGCAGCGCGAGGGCAGGTCTGAACACTGAAGCTTTCTTT
CASSARAGLNTEAFF
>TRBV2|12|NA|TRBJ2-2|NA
TGTGCCAGCAGTGTCGACACCGGGGAGCTGTTTTTT
CASSVDTGELFF
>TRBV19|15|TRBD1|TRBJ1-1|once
TGTGCCAGTAGTACCCAGGACAGGGCGAACACTGAAGCTTTCTTT
CASSTQDRANTEAFF
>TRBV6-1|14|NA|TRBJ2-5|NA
TGTGCCAGCAGCGACCCGGGACCCCAAGAGACCCAGTACTTC
CASSDPGPQETQYF
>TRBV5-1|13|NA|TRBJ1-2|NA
TGCGCCAGCAGCTCGGACGGGGACTATGGCTACACCTTC
CASSSDGDYGYTF
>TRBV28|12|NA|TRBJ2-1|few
TGTGCCAGCAGTTTCGACGACAGCAAACAGTTCTTC
CASSFDDSKQFF
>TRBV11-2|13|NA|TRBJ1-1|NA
TGTGCCAGCACCCTAGGTTGGGGCACTGAAGCTTTCTTT
CASTLGWGTEAFF
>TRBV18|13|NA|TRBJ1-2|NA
TGTGCCAGCTCACCAGAAGGGAATCGCGGCTACACCTTC
CASSPEGNRGYTF
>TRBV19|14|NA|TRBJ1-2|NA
TGTGCCAGTATGGTCCCCCGGGGGAACTATGGCTACACCTTC
CASMVPRGNYGYTF
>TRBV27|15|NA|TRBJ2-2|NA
TGTGCCAGCACTTGGGACTCCTTGAACACCGGGGAGCTGTTTTTT
CASTWDSLNTGELFF
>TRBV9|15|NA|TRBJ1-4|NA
TGTGCCAGCAGTGGGAACTTGGGCGTTAATGAAAAACTGTTTTTT
CASSGNLGVNEKLFF
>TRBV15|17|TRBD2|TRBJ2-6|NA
TGTGCCACCAGCAGAGGGGTGGCGGGGGCTGGGGCCAACGTCCTGACTTTC
CATSRGVAGAGANVLTF
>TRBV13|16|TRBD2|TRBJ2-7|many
TGTGCCAGCAGCCCGGGACTAGCGGGACCAAGCTACGAGCAGTACTTC
CASSPGLAGPSYEQYF
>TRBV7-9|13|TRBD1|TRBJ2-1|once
TGTGCCAGCAGCCTTAAACTCGGGACAGGGGAGTTCTTC
CASSLKLGTGEFF
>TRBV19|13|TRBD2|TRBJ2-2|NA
TGTGCCAGTACTAGCGGGGACACCGGGGAGCTGTTTTTT
CASTSGDTGELFF
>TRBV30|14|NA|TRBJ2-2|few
TGTGCCTGGACGGGGACCCCAAACACCGGGGAGCTGTTTTTT
CAWTGTPNTGELFF
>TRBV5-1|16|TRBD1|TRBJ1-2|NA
TGCGCCAGCAGCTTGGCCCCTCACGACAGGGGCTATGGCTACACCTTC
CASSLAPHDRGYGYTF
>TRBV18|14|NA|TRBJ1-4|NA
TGTGCCAGCTCACCACCCCCAGGCGATGAAAAACTGTTTTTT
CASSPPPGDEKLFF
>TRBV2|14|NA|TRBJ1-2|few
TGTGCCAGCAACATACCCGATCCTAACTATGGCTACACCTTC
CASNIPDPNYGYTF
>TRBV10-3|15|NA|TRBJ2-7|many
TGTGCCATCAGTGAGTCCAGGGCAGTCTCCTACGAGCAGTACTTC
CAISESRAVSYEQYF
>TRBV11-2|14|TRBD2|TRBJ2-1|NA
TGTGCCAGCGTCTTTGGGACTAGATTGGGTGAGCAGTTCTTC
CASVFGTRLGEQFF
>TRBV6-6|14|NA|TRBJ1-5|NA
TGTGCCAGCAGTTACGACCATAGCAATCAGCCCCAGCATTTT
CASSYDHSNQPQHF
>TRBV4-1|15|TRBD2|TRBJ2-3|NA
TGCGCCAGCAGCCTTAGCGGGCTACGCACAGATACGCAGTATTTT
CASSLSGLRTDTQYF
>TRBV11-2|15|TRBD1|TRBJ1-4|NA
TGTGCCAGCAGCTTAAGGGGACAGTCAAATGAAAAACTGTTTTTT
CASSLRGQSNEKLFF
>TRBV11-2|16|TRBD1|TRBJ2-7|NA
TGTGCCAGCAGCCCAACTAGGGGGCCTTTCAGCGACGAGCAGTACTTC
CASSPTRGPFSDEQYF
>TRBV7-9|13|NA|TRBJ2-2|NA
TGTGCCAGCAACCCAGGGCTCACCGGGGAGCTGTTTTTT
CASNPGLTGELFF